The 5 T cell receptor beta chains listed next were all sequenced from one sample in a study of lymphopenia after photon versus proton radiotherapy. Profiling relied on immunoSEQ multiplex PCR, and the TCRdb table lists in-frame clones only, not all of them. The sample has approximately 23,000 clones, 75% to 90% seen once; the top ten hold 11%. Sequenced material: peripheral blood, taken from a patient treated with proton-based radiotherapy. The receptors stem from an elderly man with esophageal cancer.

The chain joins TRBV7-2 to TRBJ2-7, with TRBD2 identical over 8 bases. V was clipped by 7 bases and J by 5 bases; unmatched bases: 13. The germline gives CDR1 SGHTA, CDR2 FQGNSA. The CDR3 consists of 15 residues. The CDR3 nucleotides are TGTGCCAGCAAACTCGTCGGGACTAGGGCCCACGAGCAGTACTTC. Its protein is CASKLVGTRAHEQYF.

The gene calls are TRBV9 and TRBJ2-5; 8 bases are a match to TRBD2. The CDR3 is 15 amino acids. From germline, CDR1 is SGDLS and CDR2 YYNGEE. V dropped 3 bases and J dropped 1; count of bases not matched to a gene: 5. CDR3 coding DNA: TGTGCCAGCAGCGCCCCTCTAGCGGGCCAAGAGACCCAGTACTTC. Its protein product is CASSAPLAGQETQYF.

The sample holds a few counts of this clone. J is TRBJ1-2 and V is TRBV7-2, with a possible D match to TRBD1 (5 bases). Germline V gene data show CDR1 as SGHTA and CDR2 as FQGNSA. V was clipped by 10 bases and J by 7 bases, with 25 bases between them. The CDR3 covers 15 residues. The CDR3 loop is CATWGSGGTSGGYTF. CDR3 coding DNA: TGTGCCACCTGGGGGTCGGGAGGGACTTCGGGTGGCTACACCTTC.

The genes are TRBV6-6 and TRBJ1-6, with D unresolved. Germline V gives CDR1 MNHNY, CDR2 SVGAGI (reference sequence). The CDR3 contains 15 residues. Trimming cost V 0 bases and J 10 bases, with 13 bases left between them. The CDR3 DNA follows: TGTGCCAGCAGTTACTCGGGAAGGGAAACGTCACCCCTCCACTTT. Protein sequence: CASSYSGRETSPLHF.

The count of this clone is one. The chain is built from TRBV7-9 and TRBJ2-5; 9 nucleotides match TRBD2. The last part of the DNA fits TRBJ2-7 better; the J call may be wrong. The V gene's germline CDR1 is SEHNR and CDR2 FQNEAQ (reference sequence). The CDR3 is 13 amino acids. CDR3 sequence: CASSSSGNYEQYF. The CDR3 DNA follows: TGTGCCAGCAGCTCTAGCGGGAACTACGAGCAGTACTTC.